Presented here are 10 T cell receptor beta chains from one specimen sequenced in a study of siplizumab effects on memory and regulatory T cells. Only in-frame clones appear in the TCRdb table, and some are missing; sequencing was by immunoSEQ multiplex PCR. The sample consists of 100,000 to 110,000 clones, about 94% of them appearing once. Specimen: non-Treg CD4+ T cells sorted from blood. The receptors come from a human donor in good health.

The CDR3 nucleotides are TGTGCCAGCAGTGAGTGGACCACCCCAGATACGCAGTATTTT. Encoded protein: CASSEWTTPDTQYF. The chain links TRBV6-4 to TRBJ2-3; D not certain. The germline gives CDR1 MRHNA, CDR2 SNTAGT. This CDR3 comprises 14 residues. V lost 3 bases and J lost 4, with 11 bases in between.

The chain employs TRBV5-6 and TRBJ1-5; D gene unclear. The V end lost 3 bases, the J end lost 6 bases, and 7 bases lay between the germline ends. Germline V gene sequence: CDR1 SGHDT, CDR2 YYEEEE. The CDR3 is 12 residues long. The CDR3, as DNA: TGTGCCAGCAGCTACTGGGGTCAGCCCCAGCATTTT. Translation gives CASSYWGQPQHF.

This rearrangement joins TRBV4-2 to TRBJ2-7, with TRBD2 matching over 10 bases. The V gene end was trimmed by 0 bases and the J gene end by 4 bases; junction bases not matched to a gene: 21. The germline gives CDR1 LGHNA, CDR2 YNFKEQ. The CDR3 sequence is 21 residues long. CDR3 bases: TGTGCCAGCAGCCAAGATCCCCCCGTGGGAGCGGGAGGGCCGATTTTGTACGAGCAGTACTTC. Amino acid sequence: CASSQDPPVGAGGPILYEQYF.

The chain employs TRBV7-9 and TRBJ1-3; D unresolved. Germline V lookup: CDR1 SEHNR, CDR2 FQNEAQ (reference sequence). The length of the CDR3 is 15 residues. Trimming removed 0 bases at V and 2 bases at J, with 8 bases between. Here the CDR3 reads CASSLAVVTGNTIYF. CDR3 DNA sequence: TGTGCCAGCAGCTTAGCCGTTGTAACTGGAAACACCATATATTTT.

The J gene is TRBJ2-1, the V gene TRBV19; the match to TRBD1 covers 8 bases. Losses at the gene ends were 8 bases for V and 4 bases for J; bases not matched to a gene: 4. CDR1 is LNHDA and CDR2 is SQIVND in the germline V gene (reference sequence). The CDR3 totals 13 residues. CDR3 coding DNA: TGTGCCAGTGGGACAGGTAAATACAATGAGCAGTTCTTC. Translation gives CASGTGKYNEQFF. Drawing the rest from reference TRBV19 and TRBJ2-1, the complete variable domain is DGGITQSPKYLFRKEGQNVTLSCEQNLNHDAMYWYRQDPGQGLRLIYYSQIVNDFQKGDIAEGYSVSREKKESFPLTVTSAQKNPTAFYLCASGTGKYNEQFFGPGTRLTVL.

DNA for the CDR3: TGTGCCAGCAGTTTAAAGGGGACTAACTACGAGCAGTACTTC. It encodes CASSLKGTNYEQYF. The chain has TRBV27 and TRBJ2-7, with 7 bases identical to TRBD2. J lost 3 bases, V lost 2 bases, and 4 bases had no gene match. Looked up from germline, CDR1 is MNHEY and CDR2 is SMNVEV (reference sequence). This CDR3 region has 14 residues.

The DNA for the CDR3 is TGTGCCAGCAGCTACCCCTGGCTAGCGACGAATGAGCAGTTCTTC. This encodes CASSYPWLATNEQFF. J is TRBJ2-1 and V is TRBV5-4, with a tentative D call TRBD2 (6 bases). Germline CDR1 SGHNT, CDR2 YYREEE (reference sequence). This CDR3 contains 15 residues. The V gene lost 3 bases and the J gene lost 7 bases, with 17 bases spanning the gap.

The chain recombines TRBV14 with TRBJ2-7, with 11 bases that match TRBD1. The CDR3 totals 15 residues. The J segment lost 5 bases and the V segment lost 5 bases, leaving 8 bases of the junction unmatched. Germline V gives CDR1 SGHDN, CDR2 FVKESK. CDR3 DNA: TGTGCCAGCAGCACATGGACAGGGGGCGCGAACGAGCAGTACTTC. Its protein product is CASSTWTGGANEQYF.

A remark on this clone: The germline gene is not matched at one end of the junction; a read error may be the cause. The chain recombines TRBV2 with TRBJ2-3; 7 bases map to TRBD2. The CDR3 sequence is 15 residues long. The germline gives CDR1 SNHLY, CDR2 FYNNEI. DNA of the CDR3: TGTGCCAGCAGTGACTGGGGCGGGAGCAAAGATACGCAGTATTTT. The encoded protein is CASSDWGGSKDTQYF. The variable domain in full, completed from reference TRBV2 and TRBJ2-3, reads EPEVTQTPSHQVTQMGQEVILRCVPISNHLYFYWYRQILGQKVEFLVSFYNNEISEKSEIFDDQFSVERPDGSNFTLKIRSTKLEDSAMYFCASSDWGGSKDTQYFGPGTRLTVL.

The V and J genes are TRBV10-1 and TRBJ1-5; D not resolved. CDR1 and CDR2 (germline): WNHNN, SYGVQD (reference sequence). V was shortened by 4 bases and J by 0 bases, with 13 bases between the two germline ends. The CDR3 extends over 16 amino acids. CDR3 nucleotide sequence: TGCGCCAGCAGTGTGGACCGACCATTTAGCAATCAGCCCCAGCATTTT. It codes for CASSVDRPFSNQPQHF.